The TCR beta chain under discussion was sequenced for a study of blood T cell repertoires in COVID-19. Study details: There were acute and convalescent COVID-19 samples, and they came from the United States, Italy and Spain. From T cells, B-cell-depleted T cells, or PBMCs came the material, which was cDNA or gDNA.

Followed over time, Seattle patients had been enrolled while infection was active. Authors' methods: How many nucleated cells were present was estimated from reference gene primer amplification. TCRdb keeps only in-frame clones here, not all; method: immunoSEQ multiplex PCR. The DNA was the basis for D and trimming; V, J and clone size are from that table. The sample gives under 450,000 clones, around nine tenths of which show up once; 1.5% to 1.9% is in the top ten. Germline V gene lookup returns CDR1 SGHTS and CDR2 YDEGEE. The CDR3 sequence is 14 residues long. Trimming cost V 3 bases and J 8 bases, with 15 bases left between them. This clone was observed once.

The sample was peripheral blood. The TCR was taken from a woman aged 40 to 49 with COVID-19, enrolled during active disease. The chain employs TRBV5-8 and TRBJ1-5, with a possible D match to TRBD1 (5 bases). The CDR3 protein is CASSSRVAPKPQHF. The CDR3 DNA reads TGTGCCAGCAGCTCCAGGGTCGCCCCAAAGCCCCAGCATTTT.